These T cell receptor beta chains were read from a single sample in a study of T cells after yellow fever vaccination. TCRdb processed the 5' RACE reads anew with MiXCR; each CDR3 protein has one entry. The table includes 300,000 or so distinct CDR3 sequences, roughly 6.8% detected once. Specimen: PBMCs, collected more than 40 days after the first yellow fever vaccination. Source of these receptors: a man aged 18 to 29 who received the YFV17D yellow fever vaccine. CDR3s leave out the opening cysteine and the closing phenylalanine or tryptophan.

>TRBV11-2|TRBJ1-1
ASSSPAGSPEAF
>TRBV7-6|TRBJ2-7
ASSLSVLGEQY
>TRBV19|TRBJ1-1
ASSPGKNTEAF
>TRBV29-1|TRBJ2-5
SVGKGGETQY
>TRBV7-2|TRBJ2-5
ASKTRDRSTQY
>TRBV4-3|TRBJ2-7
ASSQDSGGPYEQY
>TRBV12-3/TRBV12-4|TRBJ2-1
ASSLSNRNNEQF
>TRBV9|TRBJ1-1
ASSPQTGPANTEAF
>TRBV20-1|TRBJ1-1
SARDWQGAPEAF
>TRBV5-1|TRBJ2-3
ASSYRRVTDTQY
>TRBV5-1|TRBJ2-3
ASSLGLAGQSTDTQY
>TRBV7-3|TRBJ2-1
ASSKGHGTAYNEQF
>TRBV3-1|TRBJ2-1
ASSQDGPLPYNEQF
>TRBV5-1|TRBJ1-1
ASRPEVRTEAF
>TRBV27|TRBJ2-2
ASSSPTGTALF
>TRBV5-6|TRBJ1-1
ASSFRGIGTEAF
>TRBV6-5|TRBJ1-6
ASSSRGGYNSPLH
>TRBV6-1|TRBJ2-1
ASSGWGSSYNEQF
>TRBV6-2/TRBV6-3|TRBJ2-2
ASSETGWTGELF
>TRBV5-1|TRBJ2-1
ASSDRGYNEQF
>TRBV4-2|TRBJ1-3
ASSQFPGRLTYSGNTIY
>TRBV29-1|TRBJ2-6
SVGSSGANVLT
>TRBV10-3|TRBJ2-5
AISEGSGGGETQY
>TRBV6-5|TRBJ2-1
ASSYIGLDYNEQF
>TRBV12-3/TRBV12-4|TRBJ1-1
ASSQQGRVYTEAF
>TRBV20-1|TRBJ1-5
SARAGALGLAQH
>TRBV5-1|TRBJ2-5
ASSLVALTSGAQETQY
>TRBV27|TRBJ2-3
ATRRGVSFADTQY
>TRBV12-3/TRBV12-4|TRBJ1-3
ASSFVDSGNTIY
>TRBV6-1|TRBJ2-3
ASSPRRGRGTDTQY
>TRBV4-1|TRBJ2-5
ASSQYLGQGAQETQY
>TRBV27|TRBJ2-1
ASSLMQSSYNEQF
>TRBV7-6|TRBJ2-5
ASSLVTGEETQY
>TRBV6-1|TRBJ1-6
ASSGPRGSYNSPLH
>TRBV3-1|TRBJ2-5
ASSQDPGGAGETQY
>TRBV5-1|TRBJ2-3
ASSLGGPSTDTQY
>TRBV5-8|TRBJ2-7
ASRTKRQGFEQY
>TRBV25-1|TRBJ2-3
ASSALLDSTQY
>TRBV5-1|TRBJ2-3
ASSQGLDRLADTQY
>TRBV7-3|TRBJ1-1
ASSYYGATEAF
>TRBV20-1|TRBJ1-2
SAREGRTGGAEGYT
>TRBV9|TRBJ2-1
ASNRGLAGPPSYNEQF
>TRBV29-1|TRBJ2-5
SVEWGVETQY
>TRBV4-1|TRBJ2-1
ASSLQGFGYNEQF
>TRBV13|TRBJ2-2
ASSPLRNTGELF
>TRBV5-1|TRBJ2-5
ASSSGQGAVGETQY
>TRBV2|TRBJ2-5
ASSESTGYRETQY
>TRBV6-2/TRBV6-3|TRBJ2-2
ASSAFWAANTGELF
>TRBV6-5|TRBJ2-1
ASSFRTLAYNEQF
>TRBV5-1|TRBJ1-2
ASSLGDRESYGYT